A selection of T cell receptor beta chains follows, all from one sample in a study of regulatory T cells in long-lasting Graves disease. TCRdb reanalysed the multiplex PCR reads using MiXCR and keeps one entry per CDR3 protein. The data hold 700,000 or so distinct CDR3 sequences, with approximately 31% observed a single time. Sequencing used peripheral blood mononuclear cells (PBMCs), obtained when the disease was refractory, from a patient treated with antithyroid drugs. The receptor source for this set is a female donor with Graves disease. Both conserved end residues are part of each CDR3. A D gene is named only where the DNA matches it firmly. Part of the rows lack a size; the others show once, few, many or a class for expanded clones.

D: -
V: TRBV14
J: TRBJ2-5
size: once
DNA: TGTGCCAGCAGCCAAGATCTAATCAGGGCCCAGTACTTC
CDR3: CASSQDLIRAQYF

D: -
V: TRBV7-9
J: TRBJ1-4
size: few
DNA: TGTGCCAGCAGCCGAGTTTCAACTAATGAAAAACTGTTTTTT
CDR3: CASSRVSTNEKLFF

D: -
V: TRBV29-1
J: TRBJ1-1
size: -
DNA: TGCAGTGCCTTCTCGACTGAAGCTTTCTTT
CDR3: CSAFSTEAFF

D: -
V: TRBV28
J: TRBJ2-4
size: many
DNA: TGTGCCAGCAGTTTAGGAGGGACCAAAAACATTCAGTACTTC
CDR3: CASSLGGTKNIQYF

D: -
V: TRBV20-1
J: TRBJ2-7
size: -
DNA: TGCAGTGCTGGGAACTCCCGCGGCTCCTACGAGCAGTACTTC
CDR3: CSAGNSRGSYEQYF

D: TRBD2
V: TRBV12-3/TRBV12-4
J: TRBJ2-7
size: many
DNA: TGTGCCAGCAGTCGACTAGCGGGAGAATACGAGCAGTACTTC
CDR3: CASSRLAGEYEQYF

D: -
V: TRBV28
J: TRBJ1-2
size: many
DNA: TGTGCCAGCAGTCCTCGGACCGTTAACTATGGCTACACCTTC
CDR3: CASSPRTVNYGYTF

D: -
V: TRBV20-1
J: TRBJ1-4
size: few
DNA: TGCAGTGCGCAAGACAGGAGGAGGGGTGAAAAACTGTTTTTT
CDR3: CSAQDRRRGEKLFF

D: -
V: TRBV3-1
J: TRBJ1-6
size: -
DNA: TGTGCCAGCAGCCAAGAAGGGTACAGGATTTCACCCCTCCACTTT
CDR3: CASSQEGYRISPLHF

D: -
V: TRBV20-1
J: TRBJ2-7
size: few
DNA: TGCAGTGCGACTAGGCCCATCTACGAGCAGTACTTC
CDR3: CSATRPIYEQYF

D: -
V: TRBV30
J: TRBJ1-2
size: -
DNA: TGTGCCTGGAGTGTACGGATAAACAGGAGGGGGTATGGCTACACCTTC
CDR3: CAWSVRINRRGYGYTF

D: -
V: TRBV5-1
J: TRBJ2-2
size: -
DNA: TGCGCCAGCAGCTTGTGTATTGAGGGAGCGGCCGGGGAGCTGTTTTTT
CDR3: CASSLCIEGAAGELFF

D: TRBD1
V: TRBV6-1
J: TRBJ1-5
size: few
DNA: TGTGCCAGCGGAGGACAGGGCTATAGCAATCAGCCCCAGCATTTT
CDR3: CASGGQGYSNQPQHF

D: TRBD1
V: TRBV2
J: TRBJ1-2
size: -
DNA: TGTGCCAGCAGGGAATGGACTTGGGGACAGCTTTATGGCTACATCTTC
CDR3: CASREWTWGQLYGYIF

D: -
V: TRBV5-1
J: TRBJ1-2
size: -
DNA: TGCGCCAGCAGCTTGGATCCGGGACCCGCTAACTATGGCTACACCTTC
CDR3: CASSLDPGPANYGYTF

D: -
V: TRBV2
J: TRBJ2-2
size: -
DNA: TGTGCCAGCAGCCACGACAGGCCGAACACCGGGGAGCTGTTTTTT
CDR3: CASSHDRPNTGELFF

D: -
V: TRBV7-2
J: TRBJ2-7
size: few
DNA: TGTGCCAGCAGCCCTCATCCCCGGTCGAATCCCATGAGCTCCTACGAGCAGTACTTC
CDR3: CASSPHPRSNPMSSYEQYF

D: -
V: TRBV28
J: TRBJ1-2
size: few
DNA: TGTGCCAGCAGTTTAGTCAACTACTATGGCTACACCTTC
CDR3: CASSLVNYYGYTF

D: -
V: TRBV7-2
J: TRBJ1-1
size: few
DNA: TGTGCCAGCAGCTCCCCCCCGTTGGGAGATGAAGCTTTCTTT
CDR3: CASSSPPLGDEAFF

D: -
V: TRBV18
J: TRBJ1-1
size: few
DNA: TGTGCCAGCTCACCAGTAGCTGCCACTGAAGCTTTCTTT
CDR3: CASSPVAATEAFF

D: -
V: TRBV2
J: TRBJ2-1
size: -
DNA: TGTGCCAGCAGGACATTGGGGACCTACAATGAGCAGTTCTTC
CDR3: CASRTLGTYNEQFF

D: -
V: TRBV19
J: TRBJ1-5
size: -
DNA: TGTGCCAGTAGACCCCATGAGGGGGGCGGTCAGCCCCAGCATTTT
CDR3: CASRPHEGGGQPQHF

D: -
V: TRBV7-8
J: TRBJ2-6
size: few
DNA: TGTGCCAGCAGCTTAGCGTTCTCTGGGGCCAACGTCCTGACTTTC
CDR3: CASSLAFSGANVLTF